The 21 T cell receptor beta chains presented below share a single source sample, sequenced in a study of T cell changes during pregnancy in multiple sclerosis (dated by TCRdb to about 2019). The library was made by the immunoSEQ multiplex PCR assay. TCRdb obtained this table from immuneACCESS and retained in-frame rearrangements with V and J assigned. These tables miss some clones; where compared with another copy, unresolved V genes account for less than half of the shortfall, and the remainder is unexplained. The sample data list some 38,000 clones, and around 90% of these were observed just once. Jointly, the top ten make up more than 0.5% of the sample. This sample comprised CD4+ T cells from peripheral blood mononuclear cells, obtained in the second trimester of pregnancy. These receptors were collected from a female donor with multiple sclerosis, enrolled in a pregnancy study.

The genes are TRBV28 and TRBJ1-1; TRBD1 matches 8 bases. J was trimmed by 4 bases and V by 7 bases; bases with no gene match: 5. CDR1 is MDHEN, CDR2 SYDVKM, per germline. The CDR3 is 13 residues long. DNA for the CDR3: TGTGCCAGCACCCTGGACAGGGTCACTGAAGCTTTCTTT. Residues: CASTLDRVTEAFF.

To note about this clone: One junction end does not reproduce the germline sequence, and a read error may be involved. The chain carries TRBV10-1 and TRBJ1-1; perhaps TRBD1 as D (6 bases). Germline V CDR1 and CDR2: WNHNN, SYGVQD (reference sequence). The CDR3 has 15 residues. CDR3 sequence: CASSEEVRGRGSQSF. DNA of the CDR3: TGCGCCAGCAGTGAGGAGGTGAGGGGGAGGGGCTCCCAATCCTTT.

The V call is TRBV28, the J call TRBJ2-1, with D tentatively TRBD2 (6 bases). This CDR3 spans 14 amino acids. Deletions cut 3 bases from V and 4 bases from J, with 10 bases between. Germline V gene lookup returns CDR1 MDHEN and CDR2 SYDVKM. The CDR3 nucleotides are TGTGCCAGCAGTTTCGGGGGATTATACAATGAGCAGTTCTTC. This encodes CASSFGGLYNEQFF.

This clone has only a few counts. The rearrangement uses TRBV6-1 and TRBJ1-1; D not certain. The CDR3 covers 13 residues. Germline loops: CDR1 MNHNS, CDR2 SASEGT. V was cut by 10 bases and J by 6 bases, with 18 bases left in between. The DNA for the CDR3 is TGTGCCATTTCCCTCCCCGGAGGGTCTGAAGCTTTCTTT. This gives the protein CAISLPGGSEAFF.

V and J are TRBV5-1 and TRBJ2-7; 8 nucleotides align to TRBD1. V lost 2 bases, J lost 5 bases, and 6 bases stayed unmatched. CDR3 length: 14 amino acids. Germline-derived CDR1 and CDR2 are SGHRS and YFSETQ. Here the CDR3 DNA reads TGCGCCAGCAGCTTCGGACAGGGTTTCGACGAGCAGTACTTC. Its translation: CASSFGQGFDEQYF.

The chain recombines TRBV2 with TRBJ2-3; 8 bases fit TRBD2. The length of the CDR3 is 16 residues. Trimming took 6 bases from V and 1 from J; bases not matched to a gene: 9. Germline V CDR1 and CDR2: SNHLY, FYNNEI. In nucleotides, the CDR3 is TGTGCCAGCAGGCTGAATTCAGCGGGGGGCACAGATACGCAGTATTTT. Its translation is CASRLNSAGGTDTQYF.

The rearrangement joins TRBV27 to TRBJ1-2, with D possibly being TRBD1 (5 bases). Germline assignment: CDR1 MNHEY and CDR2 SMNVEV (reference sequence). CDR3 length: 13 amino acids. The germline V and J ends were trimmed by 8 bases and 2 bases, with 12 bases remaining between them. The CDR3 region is CASAQGGNYGYTF. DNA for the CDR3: TGTGCCAGCGCTCAGGGAGGCAACTATGGCTACACCTTC.

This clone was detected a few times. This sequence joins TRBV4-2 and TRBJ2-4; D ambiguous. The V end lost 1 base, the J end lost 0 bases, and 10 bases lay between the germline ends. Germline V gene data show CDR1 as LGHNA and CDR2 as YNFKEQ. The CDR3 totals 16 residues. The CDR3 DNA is TGTGCCAGCAGCCAAGTTAACGAACTAGCCAAAAACATTCAGTACTTC. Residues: CASSQVNELAKNIQYF.

The CDR3 DNA reads TGCGCCAGCAGCCAAGATAACGGGGAAGCCTATGGCTACACCTTC. It encodes CASSQDNGEAYGYTF. This chain links TRBV4-3 with TRBJ1-2; D unresolved. This CDR3 spans 15 amino acids. The germline CDR1 and CDR2 sequences are LGHNA and YSLEER. Trimming shortened V by 0 bases and J by 4 bases, and 12 bases separated the two germline ends.

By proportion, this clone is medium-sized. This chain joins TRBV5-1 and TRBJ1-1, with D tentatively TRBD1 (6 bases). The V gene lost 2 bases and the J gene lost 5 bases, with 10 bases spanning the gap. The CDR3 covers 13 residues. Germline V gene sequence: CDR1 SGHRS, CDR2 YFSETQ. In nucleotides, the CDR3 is TGCGCCAGCAGCTTCGAGGGGGTGACTGAAGCTTTCTTT. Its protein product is CASSFEGVTEAFF.

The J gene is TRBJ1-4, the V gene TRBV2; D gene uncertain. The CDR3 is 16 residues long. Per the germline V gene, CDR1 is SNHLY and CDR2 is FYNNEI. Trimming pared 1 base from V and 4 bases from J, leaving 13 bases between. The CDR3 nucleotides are TGTGCCAGCAGTGAAGGGGAGACGGTACTTAATGAAAAACTGTTTTTT. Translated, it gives CASSEGETVLNEKLFF.

For the CDR3, the DNA is TGTGCCAGCAGTTTAGAGCGGGGGGTCTACGAGCAGTACTTC. This translates into CASSLERGVYEQYF. The chain combines TRBV27 with TRBJ2-7; 9 bases align to TRBD2. Germline assignment: CDR1 MNHEY and CDR2 SMNVEV (reference sequence). V lost 2 bases to trimming and J lost 3 bases; unmatched junction nucleotides: 2. This CDR3 has 14 amino acids.

Written as DNA, the CDR3 is TGTGCCAGCAGCTTAGCCTCTAAAGCTTTCTTT. Protein: CASSLASKAFF. The rearrangement uses TRBV7-9 and TRBJ1-1; no reliable D call. Trimming took off 0 bases at V and 9 bases at J, with 5 bases between the two ends. Germline V CDR1 and CDR2: SEHNR, FQNEAQ (reference sequence). The CDR3 consists of 11 residues.

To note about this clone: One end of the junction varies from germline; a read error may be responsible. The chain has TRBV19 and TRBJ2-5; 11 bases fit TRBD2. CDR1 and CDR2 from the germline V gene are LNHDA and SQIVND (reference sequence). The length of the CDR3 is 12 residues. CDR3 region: CASSIGTSGRHF. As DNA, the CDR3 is TGTGCCAGTAGTATAGGAACTAGCGGGAGACACTTC.

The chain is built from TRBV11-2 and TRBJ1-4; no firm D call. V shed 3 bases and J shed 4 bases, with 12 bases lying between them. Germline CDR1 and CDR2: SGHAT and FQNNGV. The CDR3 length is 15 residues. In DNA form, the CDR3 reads TGTGCCAGCAGCTTCCGGTGGTCGGGTAATGAAAAACTGTTTTTT. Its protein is CASSFRWSGNEKLFF.

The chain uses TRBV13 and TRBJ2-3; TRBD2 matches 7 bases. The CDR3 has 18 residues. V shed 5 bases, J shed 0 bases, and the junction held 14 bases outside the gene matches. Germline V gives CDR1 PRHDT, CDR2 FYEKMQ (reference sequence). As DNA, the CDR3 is TGTGCCAGCAGCAACACAGAATGGGGGGGGAGTAGCACAGATACGCAGTATTTT. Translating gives CASSNTEWGGSSTDTQYF.

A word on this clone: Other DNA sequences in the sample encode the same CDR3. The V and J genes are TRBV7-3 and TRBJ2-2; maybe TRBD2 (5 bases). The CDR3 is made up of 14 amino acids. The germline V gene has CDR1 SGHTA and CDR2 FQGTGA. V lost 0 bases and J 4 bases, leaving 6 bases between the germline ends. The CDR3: CASSLTSGTGELFF. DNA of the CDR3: TGTGCCAGCAGCTTAACCAGCGGCACCGGGGAGCTGTTTTTT.

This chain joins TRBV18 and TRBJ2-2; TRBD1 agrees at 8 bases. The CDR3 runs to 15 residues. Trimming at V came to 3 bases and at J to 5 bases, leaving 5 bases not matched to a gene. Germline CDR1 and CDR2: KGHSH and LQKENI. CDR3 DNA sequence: TGTGCCAGCTCACCGGGGACAGGAACGACCGGGGAGCTGTTTTTT. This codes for CASSPGTGTTGELFF.

CDR3 DNA: TGTGCCAGCTCACCAATGCAGGTCCCCAATCAGCCCCAGCATTTT. Translated: CASSPMQVPNQPQHF. V and J are TRBV18 and TRBJ1-5; D remains ambiguous. Trimming cost V 2 bases and J 3 bases, with 11 bases left between them. Germline V CDR1 and CDR2: KGHSH, LQKENI. The CDR3 extends over 15 amino acids.

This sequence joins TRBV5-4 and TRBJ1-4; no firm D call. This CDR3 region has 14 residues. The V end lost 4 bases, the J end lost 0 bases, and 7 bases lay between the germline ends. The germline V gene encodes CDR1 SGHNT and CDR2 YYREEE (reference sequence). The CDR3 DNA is TGTGCCAGCAGCCGAGATGCAACTAATGAAAAACTGTTTTTT. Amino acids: CASSRDATNEKLFF.

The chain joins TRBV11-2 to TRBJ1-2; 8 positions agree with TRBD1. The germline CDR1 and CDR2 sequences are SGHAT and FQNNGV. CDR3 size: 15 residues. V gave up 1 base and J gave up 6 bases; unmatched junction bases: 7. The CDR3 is CASSLVRAGGDGYTF. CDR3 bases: TGTGCCAGCAGCTTAGTTCGGGCAGGGGGCGATGGCTACACCTTC.